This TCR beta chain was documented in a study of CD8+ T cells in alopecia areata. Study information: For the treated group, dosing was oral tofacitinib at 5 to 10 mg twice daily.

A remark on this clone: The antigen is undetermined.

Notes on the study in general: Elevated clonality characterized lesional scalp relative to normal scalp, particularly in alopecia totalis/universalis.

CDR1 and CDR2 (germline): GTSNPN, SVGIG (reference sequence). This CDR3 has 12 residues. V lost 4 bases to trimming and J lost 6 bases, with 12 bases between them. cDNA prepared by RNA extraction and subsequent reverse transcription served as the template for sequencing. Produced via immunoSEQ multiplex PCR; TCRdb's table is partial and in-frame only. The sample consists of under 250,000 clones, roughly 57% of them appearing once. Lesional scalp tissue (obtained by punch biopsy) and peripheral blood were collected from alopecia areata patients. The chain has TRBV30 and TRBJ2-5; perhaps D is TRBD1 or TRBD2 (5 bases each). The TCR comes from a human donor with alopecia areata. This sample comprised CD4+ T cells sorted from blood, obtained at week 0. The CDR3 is CAWTPGQQTQYF. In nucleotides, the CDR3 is TGTGCCTGGACCCCGGGGCAGCAGACCCAGTACTTC.